A single sample gave rise to the 27 T cell receptor beta chains below, sequenced in a study of blood T cell repertoires in COVID-19. Method: immunoSEQ multiplex PCR; TCRdb's copy keeps in-frame clones and lacks some. The repertoire holds 90,000 to 120,000 clones, 86% seen once, with about 2.5% in the top ten. The sample taken for sequencing was PBMCs or T cells enriched from blood (not recorded which). The receptors were gathered from a woman in her forties or fifties who had recovered from COVID-19.

This rearrangement joins TRBV19 to TRBJ1-1; tentative D call: TRBD1 (5 bases). This CDR3 comprises 13 residues. Trimming left V 3 bases short and J 5 bases short, with 10 bases between. Germline CDR1 and CDR2: LNHDA and SQIVND (reference sequence). CDR3 DNA: TGTGCCAGTAGTATCCAGGGATGGACTGAAGCTTTCTTT. It specifies CASSIQGWTEAFF.

The chain employs TRBV7-9 and TRBJ1-3, with D unresolved. Per germline, CDR1 SEHNR and CDR2 FQNEAQ (reference sequence). This CDR3 region has 13 residues. Trimming left V 4 bases short and J 4 bases short, with 8 bases between. The CDR3 loop is CASSSNGGNTIYF. DNA for the CDR3: TGTGCCAGCAGCTCAAACGGGGGAAACACCATATATTTT.

The chain recombines TRBV3-1 (or the pseudogene TRBV3-2) with TRBJ1-5; 7 bases match TRBD1. The CDR3 totals 14 residues. V lost 4 bases to trimming and J lost 7 bases; unmatched junction nucleotides: 7. CDR1 and CDR2 from the germline V gene are LGHDT and YNNKEL (reference sequence). For the CDR3, the DNA is TGTGCCAGCAGCCCACAGGGGTTAGGGCAGCCCCAGCATTTT. This translates into CASSPQGLGQPQHF.

A few counts support this clone. This chain connects TRBV28 to TRBJ1-2; 10 bases fit TRBD1. The CDR3 has 17 residues. V dropped 1 base and J dropped 1; count of bases not matched to a gene: 6. The germline V gene has CDR1 MDHEN and CDR2 SYDVKM. CDR3 protein: CASSLSDRGMGNYGYTF. In DNA, the CDR3 is TGTGCCAGCAGTTTATCGGACAGGGGGATGGGTAACTATGGCTACACCTTC.

The J gene is TRBJ2-3, the V gene TRBV5-1; 7 bases are shared with TRBD1. The CDR3 covers 14 residues. With 2 bases clipped from V and 0 bases from J, the junction kept 0 bases outside the gene matches. Per germline, CDR1 SGHRS and CDR2 YFSETQ. The CDR3 coding sequence is TGCGCCAGCAGCTTACAGGGGAGCACAGATACGCAGTATTTT. Translation gives CASSLQGSTDTQYF.

The chain recombines TRBV5-1 with TRBJ1-4; TRBD1 matches at 9 bases. The J segment lost 6 bases and the V segment lost 3 bases, leaving 6 bases of the junction unmatched. There are 15 residues in the CDR3. From germline, CDR1 is SGHRS and CDR2 YFSETQ. CDR3 loop: CASSWVGTGHEKLFF. The CDR3 nucleotides are TGCGCCAGCAGCTGGGTCGGGACAGGGCATGAAAAACTGTTTTTT.

The sample holds a few counts of this clone. CDR3 nucleotides: TGTGCCACCAGCGGCCCGATCGGAGCCGGGGAGCTGTTTTTT. Its translation: CATSGPIGAGELFF. The chain is built from TRBV15 and TRBJ2-2; no definite D call. Looked up from germline, CDR1 is LNHNV and CDR2 is YYDKDF (reference sequence). The CDR3 runs 14 residues. V was trimmed by 5 bases and J by 6 bases, leaving 13 bases between them.

The rearrangement joins TRBV5-1 to TRBJ2-1, with D maybe TRBD2 (6 bases). This CDR3 is 15 amino acids long. V shed 0 bases and J shed 2 bases, with 9 bases lying between them. CDR1 is SGHRS and CDR2 is YFSETQ in the germline V gene. This CDR3 is CASSLVAATYNEQFF. The CDR3 nucleotides are TGCGCCAGCAGCTTGGTAGCGGCCACCTACAATGAGCAGTTCTTC.

V is TRBV10-3 and J is TRBJ2-7; 8 nucleotides match TRBD1. Germline trimming cut 10 bases from V and 2 bases from J; bases unmatched to any gene: 7. CDR3 length equals 13 residues. The germline V gene has CDR1 ENHRY and CDR2 SYGVKD. The CDR3 nucleotides read TGTGCCAGCGCTACAGGGGGAACCTACGAGCAGTACTTC. Translation: CASATGGTYEQYF.

The rearrangement links TRBV27 to TRBJ2-5; 10 bases fit TRBD2. The CDR3 consists of 16 residues. J lost 1 base, V lost 7 bases, and 9 bases had no gene match. Germline V gene data show CDR1 as MNHEY and CDR2 as SMNVEV (reference sequence). The DNA of the CDR3 is TGTGCCAGCAAAAGAACTAGCGGGGCCCCCCAAGAGACCCAGTACTTC. It encodes CASKRTSGAPQETQYF.

This sequence joins TRBV5-6 and TRBJ1-1; tentatively, D is TRBD1 (6 bases). Germline CDR1 reads SGHDT; CDR2 reads YYEEEE. The CDR3 has 14 residues. Trimming took off 1 base at V and 3 bases at J, with 10 bases between the two ends. CDR3 nucleotide sequence: TGTGCCAGCAGCTTGCGGGGGGCCCACACTGAAGCTTTCTTT. It translates to CASSLRGAHTEAFF.

The chain carries TRBV24-1 and TRBJ2-1; TRBD2 aligns across 11 bases. This CDR3 is 17 amino acids long. V lost 4 bases to trimming and J lost 8 bases; unmatched junction nucleotides: 12. In germline, CDR1 is KGHDR, CDR2 SFDVKD. CDR3 sequence (DNA): TGTGCCACCAGTGAGAGGGACACTAGCGGGAGAGGTCATGAGCAGTTCTTC. It codes for CATSERDTSGRGHEQFF.

This clone has more than one count but fewer than ten. The chain combines TRBV2 with TRBJ1-1, with TRBD1 identical over 8 bases. Germline assignment: CDR1 SNHLY and CDR2 FYNNEI. Trimming took 2 bases from V and 5 from J; bases not matched to a gene: 4. This CDR3 has 14 residues. CDR3 sequence (DNA): TGTGCCAGCAGTGAACAGGGGGCAGGTACTGAAGCTTTCTTT. Translating gives CASSEQGAGTEAFF.

The J gene is TRBJ2-5, the V gene TRBV2; 13 nucleotides align to TRBD2. V lost 6 bases, J lost 3 bases, and 7 bases stayed unmatched. The CDR3 spans 16 residues. CDR1 SNHLY and CDR2 FYNNEI come from the germline V gene. The CDR3 reads CASRRGLAGTKETQYF. For the CDR3, the DNA is TGTGCCAGCAGGAGGGGACTAGCGGGGACAAAAGAGACCCAGTACTTC. Variable domain in full (rest from reference TRBV2 and TRBJ2-5): EPEVTQTPSHQVTQMGQEVILRCVPISNHLYFYWYRQILGQKVEFLVSFYNNEISEKSEIFDDQFSVERPDGSNFTLKIRSTKLEDSAMYFCASRRGLAGTKETQYFGPGTRLLVL.

The J gene is TRBJ1-2, the V gene TRBV28; 7 nucleotides align to TRBD1. J gave up 5 bases and V 7 bases, and 10 bases lay outside the gene matches. The CDR3 length is 14 residues. Germline CDR1 and CDR2: MDHEN and SYDVKM. CDR3 DNA: TGTGCCAGCACCCCTGGAGGGACAGTATATGGCTACACCTTC. The encoded protein is CASTPGGTVYGYTF.

This chain connects TRBV7-9 to TRBJ2-1; TRBD2 matches at 9 bases. The CDR3 runs to 16 residues. J lost 7 bases, V lost 10 bases, and 17 bases had no gene match. CDR1 is SEHNR, CDR2 FQNEAQ, per germline (reference sequence). DNA of the CDR3: TGTGCCACCCTACCCCAGCGGGGGGCCTTGTTGAATGAGCAGTTCTTC. This encodes CATLPQRGALLNEQFF.

This sequence joins TRBV5-1 and TRBJ2-5; 7 bases align to TRBD1. From germline, CDR1 is SGHRS and CDR2 YFSETQ. Trimming cost V 6 bases and J 1 base; bases outside gene matches: 9. CDR3 length: 15 amino acids. DNA for the CDR3: TGCGCCAGCACGGAATTGGGACAGAGCCAAGAGACCCAGTACTTC. Residues: CASTELGQSQETQYF.

The gene calls are TRBV7-3 and TRBJ2-1; 12 bases agree with TRBD2. The CDR3 is 16 residues long. After removal of 5 bases from V and 7 bases from J, the junction contained 9 bases not matched to a gene. Germline V lookup: CDR1 SGHTA, CDR2 FQGTGA. CDR3 DNA: TGTGCCAGCAGCACCTCGACTAGCGGGAGAAGGAATGAGCAGTTCTTC. Protein product: CASSTSTSGRRNEQFF.

The chain uses TRBV28 and TRBJ2-1, with TRBD2 identical over 13 bases. The germline V gene has CDR1 MDHEN and CDR2 SYDVKM. The CDR3 runs 15 residues. Trimming cost V 5 bases and J 6 bases; bases outside gene matches: 4. The CDR3 bases are TGTGCCAGCAGTCGGACTAGCGGGAGAGGCAATGAGCAGTTCTTC. The encoded protein is CASSRTSGRGNEQFF.

This chain connects TRBV29-1 to TRBJ2-7, with 9 bases lining up with TRBD1. This CDR3 region has 14 residues. The germline V gene has CDR1 SQVTM and CDR2 ANQGSEA. V lost 6 bases, J lost 6 bases, and 12 bases stayed unmatched. The DNA for the CDR3 is TGCAGCGTCGGCCCGGGACAGGGATGGGCCGAGCAGTACTTC. It encodes CSVGPGQGWAEQYF.

This clone has a handful of counts. The chain uses TRBV9 and TRBJ2-1; no definite D call. Germline values: CDR1 SGDLS, CDR2 YYNGEE. This CDR3 has 13 residues. V was cut by 2 bases and J by 7 bases, with 10 bases left in between. In nucleotides, the CDR3 is TGTGCCAGCAGCGTCTCTGCTCGGAATGAGCAGTTCTTC. Its translation: CASSVSARNEQFF.

The chain has TRBV5-4 and TRBJ2-7; maybe TRBD1 (6 bases). The ends were cut back, 2 bases at V and 2 bases at J, with 20 bases in the middle. This CDR3 has 17 amino acids. The germline V gene has CDR1 SGHNT and CDR2 YYREEE (reference sequence). CDR3: CASSLKTPGHRTYEQYF. The CDR3 DNA is TGTGCCAGCAGCTTAAAAACACCGGGACACCGCACCTACGAGCAGTACTTC.

This clone was found once. V is TRBV7-3 and J is TRBJ2-1; 7 bases match TRBD1. Germline loops: CDR1 SGHTA, CDR2 FQGTGA. This CDR3 is built from 15 residues. J lost 4 bases, V lost 2 bases, and 5 bases had no gene match. This chain's CDR3 is CASSLAPGQYNEQFF. The DNA of the CDR3 is TGTGCCAGCAGCTTAGCCCCGGGACAGTACAATGAGCAGTTCTTC.

The J gene is TRBJ1-5, the V gene TRBV18; D is unclear. This CDR3 is 14 amino acids long. V gave up 3 bases and J gave up 2 bases, with 8 bases separating them. CDR1 and CDR2 (germline): KGHSH, LQKENI. The DNA for the CDR3 is TGTGCCAGCTCACCGGCGCGGCGCAATCAGCCCCAGCATTTT. The encoded protein is CASSPARRNQPQHF.

J is TRBJ2-1 and V is TRBV5-4; D unclear. CDR3 length: 15 amino acids. Looked up from germline, CDR1 is SGHNT and CDR2 is YYREEE (reference sequence). With 4 bases removed from V and 3 bases from J, the gap between germline ends came to 14 bases. CDR3 amino acids: CASSPAEHLYNEQFF. The CDR3 DNA is TGTGCCAGCAGCCCCGCGGAACACCTCTACAATGAGCAGTTCTTC.

The chain is built from TRBV18 and TRBJ2-1, with a possible D match to TRBD2 (5 bases). V was clipped by 0 bases and J by 8 bases, with 11 bases between them. Germline V CDR1 and CDR2: KGHSH, LQKENI. The length of the CDR3 is 14 residues. Here the CDR3 DNA reads TGTGCCAGCTCACCACCACTGGGAGCGTATGAGCAGTTCTTC. Encoded protein: CASSPPLGAYEQFF.

This chain links TRBV6-1 with TRBJ2-1; TRBD1 aligns across 8 bases. V shed 1 base, J shed 4 bases, and the junction held 6 bases outside the gene matches. From germline, CDR1 is MNHNS and CDR2 SASEGT. CDR3 length equals 16 residues. CDR3 residues: CASSEGQGPTYNEQFF. The DNA of the CDR3 is TGTGCCAGCAGTGAAGGACAGGGGCCCACATACAATGAGCAGTTCTTC.